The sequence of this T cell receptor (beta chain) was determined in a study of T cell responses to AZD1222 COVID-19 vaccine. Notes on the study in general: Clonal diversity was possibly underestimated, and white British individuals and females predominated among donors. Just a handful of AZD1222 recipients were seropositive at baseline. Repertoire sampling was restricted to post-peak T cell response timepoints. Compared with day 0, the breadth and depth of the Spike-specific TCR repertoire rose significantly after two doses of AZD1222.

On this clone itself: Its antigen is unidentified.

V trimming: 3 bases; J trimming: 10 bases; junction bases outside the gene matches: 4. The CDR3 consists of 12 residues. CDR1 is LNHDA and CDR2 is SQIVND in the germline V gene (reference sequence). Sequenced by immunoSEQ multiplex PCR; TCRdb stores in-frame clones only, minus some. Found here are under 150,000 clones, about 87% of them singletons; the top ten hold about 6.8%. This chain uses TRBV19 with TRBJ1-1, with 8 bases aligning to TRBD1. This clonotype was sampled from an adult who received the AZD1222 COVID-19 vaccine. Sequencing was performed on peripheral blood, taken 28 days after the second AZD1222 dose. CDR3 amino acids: CASSIQQGVAFF. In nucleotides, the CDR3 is TGTGCCAGTAGTATTCAACAGGGGGTAGCTTTCTTT.